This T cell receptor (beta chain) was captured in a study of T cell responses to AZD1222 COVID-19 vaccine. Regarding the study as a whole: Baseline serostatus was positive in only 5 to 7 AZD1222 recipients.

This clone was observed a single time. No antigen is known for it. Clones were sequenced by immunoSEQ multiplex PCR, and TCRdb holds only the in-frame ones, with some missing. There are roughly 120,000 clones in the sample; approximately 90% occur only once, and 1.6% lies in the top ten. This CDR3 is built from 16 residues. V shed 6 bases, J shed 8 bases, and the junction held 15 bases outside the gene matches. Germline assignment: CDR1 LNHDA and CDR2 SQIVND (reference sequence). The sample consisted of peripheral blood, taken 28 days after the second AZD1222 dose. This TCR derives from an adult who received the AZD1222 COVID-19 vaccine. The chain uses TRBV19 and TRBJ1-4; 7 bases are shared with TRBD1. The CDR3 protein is CASRKRGGGALEKLFF. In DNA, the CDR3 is TGTGCCAGTAGGAAAAGGGGAGGGGGCGCCTTGGAAAAACTGTTTTTT.